The 14 T cell receptor beta chains in this list originate from one sample, sequenced in a study of beta chain features in type 1 diabetes. As every portion of the isolated RNA was reverse transcribed, the sequencing read expressed TCRB transcripts. Using immunoSEQ multiplex PCR, the repertoire was profiled, and TCRdb retains in-frame clones only, with some absent. The sample lists roughly 290,000 clones, over 14% occurring once. Whole-study results and caveats: TCRB CDR3s from Type 1 diabetes patients were moderately but significantly shorter in all four CD4+ subsets.

No cognate antigen is known for these TCRs. What was sequenced was naive CD4+ T cells from blood. The receptor source for this set is a man in his late teens or twenties with type 1 diabetes.

This clone was seen a handful of times. The chain joins TRBV4-2 to TRBJ1-2; unclear D gene. The germline V gene has CDR1 LGHNA and CDR2 YNFKEQ. The V and J ends lost 3 bases and 0 bases respectively, with 5 bases between them. The CDR3 extends over 13 amino acids. CDR3 DNA: TGTGCCAGCAGCCAGCGGGCTAACTATGGCTACACCTTC. It codes for CASSQRANYGYTF.

This rearrangement joins TRBV5-1 to TRBJ2-3; D is uncertain. This CDR3 spans 14 amino acids. Per germline, CDR1 SGHRS and CDR2 YFSETQ. V gave up 7 bases and J gave up 0 bases, with 12 bases separating them. The CDR3 loop reads CASRLATSTDTQYF. In nucleotides, the CDR3 is TGCGCCAGCCGCCTGGCGACTAGCACAGATACGCAGTATTTT.

There are many counts of this clone. At one end the junction does not follow the germline gene, possibly because of a read error. The chain is built from TRBV23-1 and TRBJ2-7, with D tentatively TRBD1 (6 bases). TRBV23-1 is filed as an ORF, its function uncertain. The CDR3 totals 12 residues. Written as DNA, the CDR3 is TGCGCCAGCAGTCAATCGGGGAGAGGGGGACCATTC. Protein sequence: CASSQSGRGGPF.

The chain combines TRBV7-2 with TRBJ2-3, with D possibly TRBD2 on 5 matching bases. The CDR3 is 13 amino acids. Germline values: CDR1 SGHTA, CDR2 FQGNSA. V was cut by 4 bases and J by 3 bases, with 8 bases left in between. The DNA for the CDR3 is TGTGCCAGCAGCTCACGGGGAACAGATACGCAGTATTTT. It is translated as CASSSRGTDTQYF.

The chain has TRBV6-5 and TRBJ1-2; TRBD1 matches 10 bases. V shed 5 bases, J shed 4 bases, and the junction held 1 base outside the gene matches. The CDR3 contains 13 residues. Germline values: CDR1 MNHEY, CDR2 SVGAGI. The DNA for the CDR3 is TGTGCCAGCAGTCGGGACAGGGGCTATGGCTACACCTTC. This sequence encodes CASSRDRGYGYTF.

This clone was observed a single time. The J gene is TRBJ1-2, the V gene TRBV18; TRBD1 agrees at 8 bases. CDR1 and CDR2 from the germline V gene are KGHSH and LQKENI. Germline trimming cut 2 bases from V and 2 bases from J; bases unmatched to any gene: 1. The CDR3 has 14 amino acids. CDR3 protein: CASSPSGGNYGYTF. The CDR3 DNA reads TGTGCCAGCTCACCATCAGGGGGCAACTATGGCTACACCTTC.

This clone was seen a few times. The chain has TRBV15 and TRBJ2-3; 11 positions match TRBD2. In germline, CDR1 is LNHNV, CDR2 YYDKDF (reference sequence). V dropped 3 bases and J dropped 4; count of bases not matched to a gene: 18. This CDR3 contains 20 residues. The CDR3 here is CATSSYPLGTSGVGADTQYF. CDR3 DNA sequence: TGTGCCACCAGCAGCTACCCCCTGGGGACTAGCGGTGTGGGAGCAGATACGCAGTATTTT. The whole variable domain, filled in from reference TRBV15 and TRBJ2-3, reads DAMVIQNPRYQVTQFGKPVTLSCSQTLNHNVMYWYQQKSSQAPKLLFHYYDKDFNNEADTPDNFQSRRPNTSFCFLDIRSPGLGDTAMYLCATSSYPLGTSGVGADTQYFGPGTRLTVL.

This sequence joins TRBV5-1 and TRBJ1-1; D is uncertain. CDR1 and CDR2 from the germline V gene are SGHRS and YFSETQ. The CDR3 sequence is 16 residues long. Trimming removed 4 bases from V and 0 bases from J, with 16 bases in between. CDR3 coding DNA: TGCGCCAGCAGCCGATTCGATTTTAGCCTGAACACTGAAGCTTTCTTT. Translation: CASSRFDFSLNTEAFF.

V is TRBV23-1 and J is TRBJ1-5; D gene unclear. TRBV23-1 carries the ORF label, with uncertain function. CDR3 length: 16 residues. Trimming shortened V by 8 bases and J by 7 bases, and 24 bases separated the two germline ends. The CDR3: CASESGEGHTDQPQHF. CDR3 DNA sequence: TGCGCCAGCGAATCCGGAGAGGGCCATACCGACCAGCCCCAGCATTTT.

The table lists this clone with a few counts. This rearrangement joins TRBV14 to TRBJ2-6, with D unclear. This CDR3 spans 13 amino acids. V dropped 4 bases and J dropped 4 bases, with 5 bases sitting between them. Germline CDR1 SGHDN, CDR2 FVKESK. CDR3 bases: TGTGCCAGCAGCCGGCCGGGGGCCAACGTCCTGACTTTC. Amino acid sequence: CASSRPGANVLTF.

This rearrangement joins TRBV6-5 to TRBJ1-2, with a possible D match to TRBD1 (6 bases). This CDR3 has 14 amino acids. V was shortened by 5 bases and J by 0 bases, with 10 bases between the two germline ends. CDR1 is MNHEY and CDR2 is SVGAGI in the germline V gene. CDR3 sequence: CASSRDTANYGYTF. The CDR3 region has the DNA TGTGCCAGCAGTAGGGACACCGCTAACTATGGCTACACCTTC.

This sequence joins TRBV27 and TRBJ2-7; D gene uncertain. The CDR3 is 15 amino acids. The V gene's germline CDR1 is MNHEY and CDR2 SMNVEV (reference sequence). Trimming took 4 bases from V and 2 from J, leaving 15 bases between them. The CDR3 is CASSSRLRSPYEQYF. CDR3 coding DNA: TGTGCCAGCAGTTCTCGACTCCGGTCTCCCTACGAGCAGTACTTC.

The chain links TRBV7-9 to TRBJ2-1; 10 positions match TRBD2. CDR1 is SEHNR and CDR2 is FQNEAQ in the germline V gene (reference sequence). The V gene end was trimmed by 3 bases and the J gene end by 10 bases; junction bases not matched to a gene: 6. The length of the CDR3 is 14 residues. The DNA for the CDR3 is TGTGCCAGCAGCTTCCGGAAGCGGGAGGGAGAGCAGTTCTTC. Protein product: CASSFRKREGEQFF.

This clone was observed a few times. The CDR3 DNA reads TGTGCCAGCAGTGGCGGGACTACCTACAATGAGCAGTTCTTC. It encodes CASSGGTTYNEQFF. The chain uses TRBV28 and TRBJ2-1; TRBD2 agrees at 7 bases. The germline gives CDR1 MDHEN, CDR2 SYDVKM. The CDR3 runs to 14 residues. V dropped 5 bases and J dropped 2; count of bases not matched to a gene: 3. Full variable domain (missing parts from reference TRBV28 and TRBJ2-1): DVKVTQSSRYLVKRTGEKVFLECVQDMDHENMFWYRQDPGLGLRLIYFSYDVKMKEKGDIPEGYSVSREKKERFSLILESASTNQTSMYLCASSGGTTYNEQFFGPGTRLTVL.